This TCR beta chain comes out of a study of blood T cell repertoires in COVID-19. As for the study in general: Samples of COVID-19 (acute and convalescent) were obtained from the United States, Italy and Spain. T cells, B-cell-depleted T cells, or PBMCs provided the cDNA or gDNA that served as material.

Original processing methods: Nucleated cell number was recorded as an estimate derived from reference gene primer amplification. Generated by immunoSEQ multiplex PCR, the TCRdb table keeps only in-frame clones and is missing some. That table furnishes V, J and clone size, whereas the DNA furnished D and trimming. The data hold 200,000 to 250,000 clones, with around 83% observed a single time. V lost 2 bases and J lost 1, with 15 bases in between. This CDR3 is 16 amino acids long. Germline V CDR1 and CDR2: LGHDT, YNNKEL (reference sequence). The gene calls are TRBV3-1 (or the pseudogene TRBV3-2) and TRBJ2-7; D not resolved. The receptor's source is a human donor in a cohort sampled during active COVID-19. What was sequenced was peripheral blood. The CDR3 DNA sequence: TGTGCCAGCAGCCAATACACTACCGGGTTATCCTACGAGCAGTACTTC. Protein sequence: CASSQYTTGLSYEQYF.